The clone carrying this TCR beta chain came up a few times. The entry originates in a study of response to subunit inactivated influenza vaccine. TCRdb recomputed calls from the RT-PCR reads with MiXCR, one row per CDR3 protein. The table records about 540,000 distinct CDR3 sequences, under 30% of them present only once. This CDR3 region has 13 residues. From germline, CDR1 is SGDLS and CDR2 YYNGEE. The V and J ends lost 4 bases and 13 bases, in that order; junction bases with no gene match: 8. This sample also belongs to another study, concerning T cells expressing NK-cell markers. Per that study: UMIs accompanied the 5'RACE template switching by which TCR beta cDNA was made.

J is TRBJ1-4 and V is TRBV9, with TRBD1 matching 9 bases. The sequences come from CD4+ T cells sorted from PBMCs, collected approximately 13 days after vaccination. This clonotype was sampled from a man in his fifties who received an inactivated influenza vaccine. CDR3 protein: CASSPGDRELLFF. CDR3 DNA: TGTGCCAGCAGCCCGGGGGACAGGGAGTTACTGTTTTTT.